The 16 T cell receptor beta chains below come from one sample, sequenced in a study of control samples from healthy donors and cancer patients. Repertoires were generated with immunoSEQ multiplex PCR, while TCRdb's copy carries only in-frame clones and drops some. This sample has around 85,000 clones; about 89% occur once, and the top ten carry 7.6%. The sample was blood. Every receptor here comes from a woman aged 55-69 years in good health.

The chain employs TRBV5-6 and TRBJ2-1; D might be TRBD2 (5 bases). The V gene's germline CDR1 is SGHDT and CDR2 YYEEEE. V was pared by 0 bases and J by 0 bases, with 10 bases between. This CDR3 has 16 residues. The DNA for the CDR3 is TGTGCCAGCAGCTTGGCAGCGGTTAGCTCCTACAATGAGCAGTTCTTC. This sequence encodes CASSLAAVSSYNEQFF. The full variable domain, with the rest looked up from reference TRBV5-6 and TRBJ2-1, is DAGVTQSPTHLIKTRGQQVTLRCSPKSGHDTVSWYQQALGQGPQFIFQYYEEEERQRGNFPDRFSGHQFPNYSSELNVNALLLGDSALYLCASSLAAVSSYNEQFFGPGTRLTVL.

V usage is TRBV7-2 and J usage is TRBJ1-3; no definite D call. V was shortened by 3 bases and J by 1 base, with 1 base between the two germline ends. CDR3 length: 12 amino acids. Germline lookup yields CDR1 SGHTA and CDR2 FQGNSA. CDR3: CASSFSGNTIYF. The DNA of the CDR3 is TGTGCCAGCAGCTTTTCTGGAAACACCATATATTTT.

The rearrangement links TRBV5-1 to TRBJ2-5; no firm D call. Trimming took off 0 bases at V and 1 base at J, with 7 bases between the two ends. This CDR3 spans 14 amino acids. Germline lookup yields CDR1 SGHRS and CDR2 YFSETQ. The CDR3 coding sequence is TGCGCCAGCAGCTTGGTTGTCAGCCAAGAGACCCAGTACTTC. The encoded protein is CASSLVVSQETQYF.

The DNA for the CDR3 is TGCGCCAGCAGCGGGGTGGGGGCCGCTAGCGGGATAATAAATGAGCAGTTCTTC. Translation gives CASSGVGAASGIINEQFF. V gene TRBV4-1 combines with J gene TRBJ2-1; 9 bases map to TRBD2. With 5 bases clipped from V and 7 bases from J, the junction kept 18 bases outside the gene matches. In germline, CDR1 is MGHRA, CDR2 YSYEKL. The CDR3 has 18 amino acids.

This clone showed up just once. The chain links TRBV2 to TRBJ2-3; 10 bases agree with TRBD1. This CDR3 region has 15 residues. Germline V lookup: CDR1 SNHLY, CDR2 FYNNEI. The J segment lost 2 bases and the V segment lost 9 bases, leaving 8 bases of the junction unmatched. CDR3: CARKLGTGDTDTQYF. CDR3 sequence (DNA): TGTGCCAGAAAACTCGGGACAGGGGACACAGATACGCAGTATTTT.

The chain has TRBV6-6 and TRBJ1-1; TRBD1 matches 9 bases. Losses at the gene ends were 3 bases for V and 3 bases for J; bases not matched to a gene: 5. Germline V CDR1 and CDR2: MNHNY, SVGAGI (reference sequence). CDR3 length: 15 amino acids. The CDR3 nucleotides read TGTGCCAGCAGTTATACAGGGGGCAGGGACACTGAAGCTTTCTTT. It specifies CASSYTGGRDTEAFF.

The chain couples TRBV6-4 to TRBJ1-2; 7 nucleotides line up with TRBD1. The germline CDR1 and CDR2 sequences are MRHNA and SNTAGT. This CDR3 is 16 amino acids long. Losses at the gene ends were 3 bases for V and 8 bases for J; bases not matched to a gene: 15. The CDR3 DNA is TGTGCCAGCAGTGAGCCCCCTTACAGGGGCTCTAGGGGCTACACCTTC. This sequence encodes CASSEPPYRGSRGYTF.

The genes are TRBV19 and TRBJ2-3, with TRBD1 matching over 7 bases. Germline V gene sequence: CDR1 LNHDA, CDR2 SQIVND (reference sequence). This CDR3 has 15 amino acids. The junction had 8 bases not matched to a gene; V was cut back by 5 bases and J by 3 bases. The CDR3 here is CASSGTGTVTDTQYF. CDR3 sequence (DNA): TGTGCCAGTAGTGGGACCGGGACAGTGACAGATACGCAGTATTTT.

The rearrangement uses TRBV28 and TRBJ1-2, with TRBD1 matching 10 bases. Germline CDR1 is MDHEN and CDR2 is SYDVKM. This CDR3 has 16 amino acids. V lost 5 bases, J lost 4 bases, and 10 bases stayed unmatched. Written as DNA, the CDR3 is TGTGCCAGCAGTCCCCTACCGGGACAGGGGTTCTATGGCTACACCTTC. It is translated as CASSPLPGQGFYGYTF.

A single count supports this clone. V gene TRBV27 combines with J gene TRBJ2-5; 8 bases agree with TRBD2. J gave up 2 bases and V 3 bases, and 5 bases lay outside the gene matches. In germline, CDR1 is MNHEY, CDR2 SMNVEV (reference sequence). This CDR3 has 15 amino acids. CDR3 nucleotides: TGTGCCAGCAGTTTGCTCGCGGGAGGTCAAGAGACCCAGTACTTC. Amino acids: CASSLLAGGQETQYF.

The V call is TRBV6-4, the J call TRBJ2-3; the match to TRBD2 covers 12 bases. There are 15 residues in the CDR3. Germline CDR1 and CDR2: MRHNA and SNTAGT. Unmatched junction bases numbered 6, after V lost 5 bases and J lost 6 bases. DNA of the CDR3: TGTGCCAGCAGTCCTAGCGGGGGGGCCCTGGATACGCAGTATTTT. It encodes CASSPSGGALDTQYF.

The chain has TRBV28 and TRBJ1-4; TRBD1 matches 8 bases. Germline values: CDR1 MDHEN, CDR2 SYDVKM. The length of the CDR3 is 17 residues. The trim removed 4 bases at V and 3 bases at J, leaving 10 bases unmatched. CDR3 sequence reads: CASSSPGGDLPNEKLFF. DNA of the CDR3: TGTGCCAGCAGTTCGCCAGGGGGCGACTTGCCTAATGAAAAACTGTTTTTT.

The chain couples TRBV11-2 to TRBJ1-4; 7 bases are shared with TRBD1. V shed 2 bases, J shed 5 bases, and the junction held 14 bases outside the gene matches. Per germline, CDR1 SGHAT and CDR2 FQNNGV. This CDR3 has 18 amino acids. CDR3 sequence (DNA): TGTGCCAGCAGCTTACCGAGAGGGGGCGAAGCTAAGAATGAAAAACTGTTTTTT. Translation: CASSLPRGGEAKNEKLFF.

V usage is TRBV4-1 and J usage is TRBJ2-5; D possibly corresponds to TRBD1 (5 bases). Germline V gene data show CDR1 as MGHRA and CDR2 as YSYEKL. The V end lost 1 base, the J end lost 1 base, and 7 bases lay between the germline ends. The CDR3 sequence is 14 residues long. The CDR3 DNA is TGCGCCAGCAGCCAAGGACAGCGCCAAGAGACCCAGTACTTC. It yields the protein CASSQGQRQETQYF.

V is TRBV6-2 or TRBV6-3 and J is TRBJ2-2, with TRBD2 matching 9 bases. Trimming at V came to 6 bases and at J to 3 bases, leaving 11 bases not matched to a gene. The CDR3 is made up of 17 amino acids. From germline, CDR1 is MNHEY and CDR2 SVGEGT. CDR3 DNA sequence: TGTGCCAGCAGCGACGGAGCTAGCGGGGAACACACCGGGGAGCTGTTTTTT. Residues: CASSDGASGEHTGELFF.

V gene TRBV4-2 combines with J gene TRBJ1-2; no clear D. The germline V gene has CDR1 LGHNA and CDR2 YNFKEQ. Deletions cut 6 bases from V and 3 bases from J, with 14 bases between. CDR3 length equals 14 residues. CDR3 nucleotide sequence: TGTGCCAGCAGGATCGAGGGTTCTCACTATGGCTACACCTTC. Protein sequence: CASRIEGSHYGYTF.